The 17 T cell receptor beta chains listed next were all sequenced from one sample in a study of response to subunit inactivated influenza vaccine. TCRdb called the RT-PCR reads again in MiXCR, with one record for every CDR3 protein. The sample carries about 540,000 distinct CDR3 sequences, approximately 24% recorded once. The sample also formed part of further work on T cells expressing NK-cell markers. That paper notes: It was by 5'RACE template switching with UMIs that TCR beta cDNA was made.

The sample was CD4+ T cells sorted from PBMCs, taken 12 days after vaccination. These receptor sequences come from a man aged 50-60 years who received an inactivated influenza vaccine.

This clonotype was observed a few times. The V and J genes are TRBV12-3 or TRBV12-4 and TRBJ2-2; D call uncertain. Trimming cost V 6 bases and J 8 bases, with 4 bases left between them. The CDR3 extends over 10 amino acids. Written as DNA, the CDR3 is TGTGCCAGCAGATCAGGGGAGCTGTTTTTT. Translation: CASRSGELFF.

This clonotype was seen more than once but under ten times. CDR3: CASSRFGEEPSTDTQYF. The DNA of the CDR3 is TGTGCCAGCAGCCGTTTCGGGGAGGAACCAAGCACAGATACGCAGTATTTT. The rearrangement links TRBV7-4 to TRBJ2-3, with D tentatively TRBD2 (6 bases). The germline V and J ends were trimmed by 5 bases and 0 bases, with 18 bases remaining between them. The CDR3 is made up of 17 amino acids. Germline V gene lookup returns CDR1 SGHVT and CDR2 SQSDAQ.

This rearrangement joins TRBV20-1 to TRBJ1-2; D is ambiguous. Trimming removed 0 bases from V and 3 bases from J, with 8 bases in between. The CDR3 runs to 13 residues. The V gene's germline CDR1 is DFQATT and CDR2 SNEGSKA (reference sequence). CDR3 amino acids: CSARETGHYGYTF. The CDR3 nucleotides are TGCAGTGCTAGAGAGACCGGGCACTATGGCTACACCTTC.

The CDR3 is CASSPGTSDFYEQYF. CDR3 DNA: TGTGCCAGCAGCCCCGGGACTAGCGACTTCTACGAGCAGTACTTC. J is TRBJ2-7 and V is TRBV7-2; 10 nucleotides match TRBD2. This CDR3 contains 15 residues. Germline CDR1 SGHTA, CDR2 FQGNSA. The J segment lost 3 bases and the V segment lost 5 bases, leaving 7 bases of the junction unmatched.

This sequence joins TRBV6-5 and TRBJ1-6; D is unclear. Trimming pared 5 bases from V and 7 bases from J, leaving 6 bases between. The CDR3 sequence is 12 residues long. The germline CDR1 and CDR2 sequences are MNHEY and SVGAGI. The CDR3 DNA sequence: TGTGCCAGCAGTCGGAGAAATTCACCCCTCCACTTT. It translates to CASSRRNSPLHF.

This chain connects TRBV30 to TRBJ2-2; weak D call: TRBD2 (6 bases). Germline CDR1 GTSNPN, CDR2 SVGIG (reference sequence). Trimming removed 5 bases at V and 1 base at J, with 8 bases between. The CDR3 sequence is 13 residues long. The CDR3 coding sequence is TGTGCCTGGGGGACTCTGAACACCGGGGAGCTGTTTTTT. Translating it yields CAWGTLNTGELFF.

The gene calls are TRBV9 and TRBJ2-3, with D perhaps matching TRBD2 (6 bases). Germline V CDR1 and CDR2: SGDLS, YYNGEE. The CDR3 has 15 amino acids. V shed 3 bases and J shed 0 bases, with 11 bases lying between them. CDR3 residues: CASSGRGDSTDTQYF. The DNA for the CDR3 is TGTGCCAGCAGCGGGCGGGGAGACAGCACAGATACGCAGTATTTT.

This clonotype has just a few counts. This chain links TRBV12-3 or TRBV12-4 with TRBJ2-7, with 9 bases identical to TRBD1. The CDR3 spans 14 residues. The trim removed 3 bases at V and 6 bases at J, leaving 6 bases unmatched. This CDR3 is CASSFGDRAGEQYF. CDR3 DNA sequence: TGTGCCAGCAGTTTTGGGGACAGGGCCGGCGAGCAGTACTTC.

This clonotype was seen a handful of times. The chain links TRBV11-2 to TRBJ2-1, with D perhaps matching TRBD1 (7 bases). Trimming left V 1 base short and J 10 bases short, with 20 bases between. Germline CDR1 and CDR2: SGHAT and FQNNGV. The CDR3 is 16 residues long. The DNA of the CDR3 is TGTGCCAGCAGCTTAGGTTTAGACAGGGAAGGGGGGGAGCAGTTCTTC. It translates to CASSLGLDREGGEQFF.

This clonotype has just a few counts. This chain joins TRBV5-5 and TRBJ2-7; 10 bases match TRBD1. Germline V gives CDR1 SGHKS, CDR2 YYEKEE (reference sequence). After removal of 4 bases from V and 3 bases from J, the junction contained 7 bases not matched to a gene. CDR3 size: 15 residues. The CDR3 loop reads CASSGDRGLHYEQYF. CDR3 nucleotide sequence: TGTGCCAGCAGCGGAGACAGGGGGCTTCACTACGAGCAGTACTTC.

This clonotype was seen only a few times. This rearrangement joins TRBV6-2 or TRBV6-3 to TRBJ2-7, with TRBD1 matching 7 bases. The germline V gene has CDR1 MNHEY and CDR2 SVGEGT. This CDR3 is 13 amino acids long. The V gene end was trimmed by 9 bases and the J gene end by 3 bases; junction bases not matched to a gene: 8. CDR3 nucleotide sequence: TGTGCCAGTAAGAGACAGGGTTTCTACGAGCAGTACTTC. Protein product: CASKRQGFYEQYF.

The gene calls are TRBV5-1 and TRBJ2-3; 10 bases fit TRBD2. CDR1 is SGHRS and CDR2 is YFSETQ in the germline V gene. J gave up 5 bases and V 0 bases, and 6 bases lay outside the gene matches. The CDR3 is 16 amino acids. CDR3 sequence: CASSLVLLAGLDTQYF. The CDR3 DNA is TGCGCCAGCAGCTTGGTGTTACTAGCGGGACTAGATACGCAGTATTTT. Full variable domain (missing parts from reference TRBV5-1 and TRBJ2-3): KAGVTQTPRYLIKTRGQQVTLSCSPISGHRSVSWYQQTPGQGLQFLFEYFSETQRNKGNFPGRFSGRQFSNSRSEMNVSTLELGDSALYLCASSLVLLAGLDTQYFGPGTRLTVL.

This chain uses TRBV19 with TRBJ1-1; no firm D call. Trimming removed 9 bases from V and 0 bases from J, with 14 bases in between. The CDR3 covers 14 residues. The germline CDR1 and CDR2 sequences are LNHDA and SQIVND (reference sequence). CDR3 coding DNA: TGTGCCAGCCGAATGACATTCATGAACACTGAAGCTTTCTTT. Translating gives CASRMTFMNTEAFF.

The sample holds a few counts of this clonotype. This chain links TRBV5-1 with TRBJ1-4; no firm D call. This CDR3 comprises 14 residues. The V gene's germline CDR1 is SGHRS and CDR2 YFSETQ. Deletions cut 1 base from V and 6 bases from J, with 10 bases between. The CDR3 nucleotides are TGCGCCAGCAGCTTGATGGGAGGTGATGAAAAACTGTTTTTT. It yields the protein CASSLMGGDEKLFF.

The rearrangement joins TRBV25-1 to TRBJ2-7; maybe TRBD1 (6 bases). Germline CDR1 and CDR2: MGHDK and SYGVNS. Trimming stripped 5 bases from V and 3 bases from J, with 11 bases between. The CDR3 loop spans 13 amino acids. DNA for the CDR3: TGTGCCAGCAGTAGGGACACCTACTACGAGCAGTACTTC. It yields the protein CASSRDTYYEQYF.

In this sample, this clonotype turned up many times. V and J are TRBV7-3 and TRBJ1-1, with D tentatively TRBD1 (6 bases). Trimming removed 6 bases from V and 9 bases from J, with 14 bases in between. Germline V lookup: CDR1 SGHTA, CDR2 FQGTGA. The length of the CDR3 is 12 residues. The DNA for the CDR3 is TGTGCCAGCAGTTTTGGGGGCAGACAAGCTTTCTTT. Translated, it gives CASSFGGRQAFF.

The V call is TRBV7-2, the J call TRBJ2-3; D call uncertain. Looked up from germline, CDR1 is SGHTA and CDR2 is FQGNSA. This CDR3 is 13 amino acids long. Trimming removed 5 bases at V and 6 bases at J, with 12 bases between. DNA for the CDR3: TGTGCCAGCAGCCCGATAGTTCTTGATACGCAGTATTTT. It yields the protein CASSPIVLDTQYF.